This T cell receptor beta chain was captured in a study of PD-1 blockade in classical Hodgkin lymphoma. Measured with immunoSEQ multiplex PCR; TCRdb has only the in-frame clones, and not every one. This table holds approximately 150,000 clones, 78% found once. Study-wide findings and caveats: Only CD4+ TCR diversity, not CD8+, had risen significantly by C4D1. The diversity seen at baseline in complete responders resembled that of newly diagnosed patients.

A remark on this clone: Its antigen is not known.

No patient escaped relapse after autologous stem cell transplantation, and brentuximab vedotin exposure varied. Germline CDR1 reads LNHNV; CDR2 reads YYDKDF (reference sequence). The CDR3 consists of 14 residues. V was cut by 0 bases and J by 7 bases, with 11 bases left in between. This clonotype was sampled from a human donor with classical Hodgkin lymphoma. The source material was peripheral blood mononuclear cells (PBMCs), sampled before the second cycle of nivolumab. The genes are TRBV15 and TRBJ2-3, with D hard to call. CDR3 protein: CATSRDPREYTQYF. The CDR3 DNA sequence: TGTGCCACCAGCAGAGATCCCCGAGAGTATACGCAGTATTTT.